This is a list of T cell receptor beta chains from one sample in a study of radiation and T cells in renal cell carcinoma. Generated by immunoSEQ multiplex PCR, the TCRdb table keeps only in-frame clones and is missing some. The sample holds some 150,000 clones, about nine tenths seen once. The sequenced sample was blood, obtained from a patient whose treatment included radiotherapy and nephrectomy. The receptor set was obtained from a woman aged 45-65 years with renal cell carcinoma. CDR3s include the opening cysteine and the closing phenylalanine or tryptophan. The order of the fields is clone size, J gene, V gene, D gene, CDR3 DNA, CDR3 protein. A D gene is named only where the DNA matches it firmly. Only part of the rows carry a size: once, few, many, or a class if the clone is expanded.

once	TRBJ1-2	TRBV9	TRBD1	TGTGCCAGCAGCCCTACCTGGGACAGGGTGCCGAATTTCTATGGCTACACCTTC	CASSPTWDRVPNFYGYTF
.	TRBJ1-1	TRBV4-2	TRBD1	TGTGCCAGCAGCCAAGGGCCCGGGACAGGGACTGAAGCTTTCTTT	CASSQGPGTGTEAFF
once	TRBJ2-2	TRBV19	TRBD1	TGTGCCAGTAGTCCCTTCCCCCGGACAGGGAACACCGGGGAGCTGTTTTTT	CASSPFPRTGNTGELFF
.	TRBJ1-5	TRBV2	.	TGTGCCAGCAGTGAATCGGGATACCTGGGGCAGCCCCAGCATTTT	CASSESGYLGQPQHF
few	TRBJ1-1	TRBV7-9	.	TGTGCCAGCAGCTTAGCCGGGCGGGGGCGTGAAGCTTTCTTT	CASSLAGRGREAFF
once	TRBJ1-1	TRBV6-6	.	TGTGCCAGCAGTTACTATGAGACTGAAGCTTTCTTT	CASSYYETEAFF
.	TRBJ1-2	TRBV4-2	.	TGTGCCAGCAGCCAAGGGGGGAACTATGGCTACACCTTC	CASSQGGNYGYTF
.	TRBJ2-1	TRBV5-6	TRBD1	TGTGCCAGCAGCTCCGGTAGACAGGGCTCCTACAATGAGCAGTTCTTC	CASSSGRQGSYNEQFF
.	TRBJ2-4	TRBV10-2	TRBD1	TGCGCCAGCAGTGAGCAGGGGGTGGAAAACATTCAGTACTTC	CASSEQGVENIQYF
.	TRBJ1-4	TRBV5-6	TRBD1	TGTGCCAGCAGCTTGGCACAGACAGGGCCAAATGAAAAACTGTTTTTT	CASSLAQTGPNEKLFF
.	TRBJ1-1	TRBV9	.	TGTGCCAGCAGCGTAGCTTTAGGTGCCGGACTCACTGAAGCTTTCTTT	CASSVALGAGLTEAFF
.	TRBJ2-3	TRBV2	TRBD2	TGTGCCAGCAGCCGGGAGACTAGCTCGGGCCGGGAGTATTTT	CASSRETSSGREYF
.	TRBJ2-1	TRBV5-1	TRBD2	TGCGCCAGCAGCTTCGGACTAGCGGGGGGTCAAGAGCAGTTCTTC	CASSFGLAGGQEQFF
once	TRBJ1-5	TRBV6-5	.	TGTGCCAGCAGTTACTCCGACGGCCCCAATCAGCCCCAGCATTTT	CASSYSDGPNQPQHF
.	TRBJ2-1	TRBV2	TRBD2	TGTGCCAGCAGCGCCGGACTAGCGGGGGGGATCCCGTTCTTC	CASSAGLAGGIPFF
.	TRBJ2-7	TRBV18	.	TGTGCCAGCTCACCACCGGTTCGGCCGGGGGCCTACGAGCAGTACTTC	CASSPPVRPGAYEQYF
.	TRBJ1-3	TRBV5-4	.	TGTGCCAGCAGTACACCTGGGGCAGTCTCTGGAAACACCATATATTTT	CASSTPGAVSGNTIYF
.	TRBJ2-2	TRBV6-5	.	TGTGCCAGCAGCTCTCGGGTCGGGGAGCTGTTTTTT	CASSSRVGELFF
.	TRBJ1-4	TRBV7-2	.	TGTGCCAGCAGAGACGGGGGCTCAGCTAATGAAAAACTGTTTTTT	CASRDGGSANEKLFF
.	TRBJ1-4	TRBV5-1	.	TGCGCCAGCAGCCTGGCCCCCCGTCAGGAAAAACTGTTTTTT	CASSLAPRQEKLFF
.	TRBJ1-4	TRBV13	TRBD1	TGTGCCAGCAGCTCCGGGACAGACCAGAGTAGAAAACTGTTTTTT	CASSSGTDQSRKLFF
.	TRBJ1-5	TRBV19	TRBD1	TGTGCCAGTAGACGGACGGGACAGGTCAATCAGCCCCAGCATTTT	CASRRTGQVNQPQHF